These T cell receptor beta chains were read from a single sample in a study of identical twins. TCRdb re-called the 5' RACE reads through MiXCR, storing one row per CDR3 protein. Here the sample spans approximately 670,000 distinct CDR3 sequences, 5.5% to 6.5% being singletons. The material sequenced was naive T cells sorted from blood. These receptors were collected from a man aged 18 to 30 in good health. Each CDR3 is given with its conserved first and last residue. A D gene is named only where the DNA matches it firmly. Size tells how often a clone was seen (once, few, many) or the class of an expanded clone, and some rows leave it out.

TRBJ2-2,TRBV10-3,many,TRBD1,TGTGCCATCAGAGAAACGGACAGGGAGAACACCGGGGAGCTGTTTTTT,CAIRETDRENTGELFF
TRBJ2-1,TRBV4-3,.,TRBD2,TGCGCCAGCAGCCAGGAGCCGGCCACTAGCGGGATCCTGGAGCAGTTCTTC,CASSQEPATSGILEQFF
TRBJ1-2,TRBV12-3/TRBV12-4,many,.,TGTGCCAGCAGTTTCCACTATGGCTACACCTTC,CASSFHYGYTF
TRBJ2-2,TRBV6-1,many,.,TGTGCCAGCAGTCCCGGGACTTGGAACACCGGGGAGCTGTTTTTT,CASSPGTWNTGELFF
TRBJ1-2,TRBV9,few,.,TGTGCCAGCACATCCGAACGGGGCTATGGCTACACCTTC,CASTSERGYGYTF
TRBJ2-7,TRBV18,many,.,TGTGCCAGCTCACCAAGGCACCTTTCCTACGAGCAGTACTTC,CASSPRHLSYEQYF
TRBJ2-1,TRBV12-3/TRBV12-4,few,TRBD2,TGTGCCAGCAGTCTGCTGGGACTAGCGGGAGTGGGGTACGGTGAGCAGTTCTTC,CASSLLGLAGVGYGEQFF
TRBJ2-1,TRBV2,few,.,TGTGCCAGCAGCGCCTTGTTTGAGGATGAGCAGTTCTTC,CASSALFEDEQFF
TRBJ2-1,TRBV11-1,.,TRBD2,TGTGCCAGCAGCCCACCATTGACTAGCGGGAGGGCCGTCCCCATCTATGAGCAGTTCTTC,CASSPPLTSGRAVPIYEQFF
TRBJ2-2,TRBV11-2,.,.,TGTGCCAGCAGCCCCAGCAACGCCGGGGAGCTGTTTTTT,CASSPSNAGELFF
TRBJ2-7,TRBV7-2,many,TRBD2,TGTGCCAGCAGCTTTACTAGCGGGGTCTCCTACGAGCAGTACTTC,CASSFTSGVSYEQYF
TRBJ2-1,TRBV6-1,many,TRBD2,TGTGCCAGCAGTGGGGGACTATCTTACAATGAGCAGTTCTTC,CASSGGLSYNEQFF
TRBJ2-1,TRBV20-1,many,TRBD2,TGCAGTGCTCCGAAGTTCGCTAGCGGGACCTATGAGCAGTTCTTC,CSAPKFASGTYEQFF
TRBJ2-1,TRBV24-1,many,.,TGTGCCACCAGTGGATTAGCGTGGAATGAGCAGTTCTTC,CATSGLAWNEQFF
TRBJ2-7,TRBV5-1,.,.,TGCGCCAGCAGCTCCCGGACAGATCTACGCGAGCAGTACTTC,CASSSRTDLREQYF
TRBJ1-3,TRBV7-9,.,TRBD1,TGTGCCAGCAGTTTCACAGGGGCTAACATATATTTT,CASSFTGANIYF
TRBJ1-2,TRBV12-3/TRBV12-4,few,.,TGTGCCAGCACCCGGTGGGGGGTCTATGGCTACACCTTC,CASTRWGVYGYTF
TRBJ2-1,TRBV6-5,few,.,TGTGCCAGCAGTTACATCGTTAAGTTCGGGGAGCAGTTCTTC,CASSYIVKFGEQFF
TRBJ2-6,TRBV30,.,TRBD1,TGTGCCTGTTATATGGGACAGCAAACTTCTGGGGCCAACGTCCTGACTTTC,CACYMGQQTSGANVLTF
TRBJ1-5,TRBV12-3/TRBV12-4,.,.,TGTGCCAGCAGTTTAGCGCAGGTAGTACACCGTAGCAATCAGCCCCAGCATTTT,CASSLAQVVHRSNQPQHF
TRBJ2-3,TRBV2,many,.,TGTGCCAGCAGTGAGTCCCTCCTAAATACGCAGTATTTT,CASSESLLNTQYF
TRBJ2-2,TRBV4-1,many,.,TGCGCCAGCAGCCAAGGCGCCCTCGGGAGCGGGGAGCTGTTTTTT,CASSQGALGSGELFF
TRBJ1-4,TRBV5-1,many,.,TGCGCCAGCAGCTTGGCCAGGGGCCAAGAAAAACTGTTTTTT,CASSLARGQEKLFF
TRBJ2-1,TRBV7-6,many,TRBD2,TGTGCCAGCAGCTCCTTAGCGGGGGCTCAGTTCTTC,CASSSLAGAQFF
TRBJ2-7,TRBV24-1,many,TRBD1,TGTGCCACCAGTGACCCCGGGACAGGGTCTTTCGAGCAGTACTTC,CATSDPGTGSFEQYF
TRBJ2-1,TRBV7-8,.,TRBD2,TGTGCCAGCAGCTTAGTGGGACTAGCGGGAAGAAATGAGCAGTTCTTC,CASSLVGLAGRNEQFF
TRBJ2-1,TRBV12-3/TRBV12-4,many,.,TGTGCCAGCAGCCCCCCATCAGCATTCGAATTGGAGAATGAGCAGTTCTTC,CASSPPSAFELENEQFF
TRBJ1-2,TRBV4-3,few,.,TGCGCCAGCAGCCAAGAACTATGGCCCTCGGATGGCTACACCTTC,CASSQELWPSDGYTF
TRBJ2-1,TRBV20-1,many,TRBD1,TGCAGTGCTGCCGGAGTCAGGGGGCATAATGAGCAGTTCTTC,CSAAGVRGHNEQFF
TRBJ2-1,TRBV5-5,few,TRBD2,TGTGCCAGCAGCTTGGTGGCTAGCGGGGAGCCCGGGCATGAGCAGTTCTTC,CASSLVASGEPGHEQFF
TRBJ2-7,TRBV18,.,.,TGTGCCAGCTCACGGGACGGAGACTACGAGCAGTACTTC,CASSRDGDYEQYF
TRBJ1-4,TRBV5-1,few,.,TGCGCCAGCAGCTTACAAGGACAGTATGAAAAACTGTTTTTT,CASSLQGQYEKLFF
TRBJ2-7,TRBV20-1,few,.,TGCAGTGTGCTCCAACGGGGGTTCTACGAGCAGTACTTC,CSVLQRGFYEQYF
TRBJ2-2,TRBV10-3,few,TRBD1,TGTGCCATCAGAGGACAGGGTCAAACCGGGGAGCTGTTTTTT,CAIRGQGQTGELFF
TRBJ2-1,TRBV19,many,TRBD2,TGTGCCAGTAGTTCGGACGGGACTAGCGGGAGTAATGAGCAGTTCTTC,CASSSDGTSGSNEQFF
TRBJ2-1,TRBV6-1,few,.,TGTGCCAGCGGGTGGGGGCCCCCGTATAATGAGCAGTTCTTC,CASGWGPPYNEQFF
TRBJ2-6,TRBV15,few,.,TGTGCCACCAGCAGAGTGGCAGGGACGGGTGGGGCCAACGTCCTGACTTTC,CATSRVAGTGGANVLTF
TRBJ2-1,TRBV12-3/TRBV12-4,.,.,TGTGCCAGCAGTTCAGGGCAAACCTCCTACAATGAGCAGTTCTTC,CASSSGQTSYNEQFF
TRBJ1-4,TRBV20-1,many,TRBD1,TGCAGTGCTAGATTCATCCGCCGGGACAGGGATGAAAAACTGTTTTTT,CSARFIRRDRDEKLFF
TRBJ2-1,TRBV27,many,.,TGTGCCAGCAGTCCCTTGGGGGTCAGCAATGAGCAGTTCTTC,CASSPLGVSNEQFF
TRBJ2-3,TRBV20-1,.,TRBD2,TGCAGTGCTAGATGGGGACTAGCGGGAAGAAATACGCAGTATTTT,CSARWGLAGRNTQYF
TRBJ2-1,TRBV4-1,.,.,TGCGCCAGCAGCCAACCCCAGGGGATTTTCTACGATGAGCAGTTCTTC,CASSQPQGIFYDEQFF
TRBJ1-2,TRBV29-1,many,TRBD1,TGCAGCGTTGGAGACAGGGAAAGGCGCTATGGCTACACCTTC,CSVGDRERRYGYTF
TRBJ2-5,TRBV29-1,many,.,TGCAGCGTCCTACAGGGAGGAGGAGAGACCCAGTACTTC,CSVLQGGGETQYF
TRBJ2-7,TRBV5-1,.,TRBD1,TGCGCCAGCAGCCCCCAACCCCCGGGACAGGGGGTCGACGAGCAGTACTTC,CASSPQPPGQGVDEQYF
TRBJ1-1,TRBV5-1,many,.,TGCGCCAGCAGCGTTGAAAGGATCGGCACTGAAGCTTTCTTT,CASSVERIGTEAFF
TRBJ2-6,TRBV18,.,.,TGTGCCAGCTCACCACCCTACTCTGGGGCCAACGTCCTGACTTTC,CASSPPYSGANVLTF
TRBJ2-2,TRBV5-1,few,.,TGCGCCAGCAGCTTGGAGGGACTGAGTGAGCTGTTTTTT,CASSLEGLSELFF
TRBJ2-3,TRBV4-2,many,TRBD2,TGTGCCAGCAGGATCTCCGGGACTAGCGGGAGTGGTGCTACGCAGTATTTT,CASRISGTSGSGATQYF
TRBJ2-1,TRBV7-7,many,.,TGTGCCAGCAGCTTAGAAGGCGTCCCCTACAATGAGCAGTTCTTC,CASSLEGVPYNEQFF
TRBJ1-4,TRBV29-1,many,.,TGCAGCGTTGAAGCGGGGGTCAATGAAAAACTGTTTTTT,CSVEAGVNEKLFF
TRBJ2-7,TRBV28,many,TRBD2,TGTGCCAGCACTAGAGGGACTACAGCGGGCGAGCAGTACTTC,CASTRGTTAGEQYF
TRBJ2-2,TRBV7-9,many,.,TGTGCCAGCAGCCCACCCTGGGCACCGAACACCGGGGAGCTGTTTTTT,CASSPPWAPNTGELFF
TRBJ1-6,TRBV14,.,.,TGTGCCAGCAGCCAAGGGCAGGGGTGGGATAATTCACCCCTCCACTTT,CASSQGQGWDNSPLHF
TRBJ1-3,TRBV21-1,many,.,TGTGCCAGCAGCAATCCGCGAGGAAACACCATATATTTT,CASSNPRGNTIYF
TRBJ1-4,TRBV20-1,.,.,TGCAGTGCGACCAGAGGGGGGGGGCTCGAAGAAAAACTGTTTTTT,CSATRGGGLEEKLFF